The entry below describes one T cell receptor (beta chain). Its antigen is still unknown. This specimen belongs to a study of T-cell reconstitution after alpha-beta-depleted transplantation in children. Deletions cut 3 bases from V and 4 bases from J, with 26 bases between. This CDR3 is built from 18 residues. The germline gives CDR1 SGHRS, CDR2 YFSETQ. Unique molecular identifiers tagged the TCRbeta library. TCRdb independently ran MiXCR on the PCR reads; one entry per CDR3 protein. The sample shows fewer than 250,000 distinct CDR3 sequences, under 20% of them seen only once. Overall study findings and caveats: The study reportedly traced alpha-beta T cells about two months after transplant to several hundred expanded graft clones. From surviving recipient T cells and thymic progenitors came the high day-60 TCRbeta diversity observed in some patients. Newly produced T cells mostly accounted for T-cell counts and diversity one year post-transplant.

The sample consisted of PBMCs, mostly from graft donor cells, taken 360 days after TCRalphabeta/CD19-depleted stem cell transplant. This TCR was sampled from a male patient aged 2-9 years who had a stem cell transplant for acute lymphoblastic leukemia, so the T cells may come from the graft donor. This sequence joins TRBV5-1 and TRBJ2-7, with D unresolved. The CDR3 reads CASSSIFFPGHGLYEQYF. CDR3 coding DNA: TGCGCCAGCAGCTCGATTTTTTTCCCGGGCCACGGGCTGTACGAGCAGTACTTC.